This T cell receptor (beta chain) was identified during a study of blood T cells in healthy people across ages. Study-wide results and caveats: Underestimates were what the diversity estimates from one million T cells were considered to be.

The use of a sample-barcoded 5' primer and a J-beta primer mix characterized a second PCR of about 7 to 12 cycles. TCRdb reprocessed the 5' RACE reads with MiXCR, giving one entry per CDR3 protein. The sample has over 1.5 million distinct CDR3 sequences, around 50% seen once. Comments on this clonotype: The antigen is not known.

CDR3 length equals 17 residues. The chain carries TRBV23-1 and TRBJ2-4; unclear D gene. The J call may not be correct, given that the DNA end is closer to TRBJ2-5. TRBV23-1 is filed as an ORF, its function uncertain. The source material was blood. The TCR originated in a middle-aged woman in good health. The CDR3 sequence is CASSQSREQPFQETQYF. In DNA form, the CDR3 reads TGCGCCAGCAGTCAATCTAGGGAACAGCCTTTTCAAGAGACCCAGTACTTC.